These T cell receptor beta chains were read from a single sample in a study of T cell repertoires in cytomegalovirus infection. For these receptors, no antigen is known. TCRdb passed the reads through MiXCR, listing each CDR3 protein once. The data show 140,000 to 150,000 distinct CDR3 sequences, about 32% seen once. The specimen was CD8+ T cells from cultured PBMCs, collected from culture after CMV antigen stimulation. The origin of the receptors is a human donor in good health (CMV status not recorded). Some clones in this sample may be carry-over from other donors' samples. Each CDR3 is given with its conserved first and last residue. Expanded clones are given a class, and other clones once, few, many or no size at all.

V	size	J	CDR3
TRBV12-3/TRBV12-4	few	TRBJ2-7	CASSPGWHEQYF
TRBV6-8	.	TRBJ2-1	CASSPTVVDEQFF
TRBV7-9	.	TRBJ2-4	CASSPHQGLADLAKNIQYF
TRBV10-3	.	TRBJ2-1	CSISDLTSGGPGEQFF
TRBV7-9	.	TRBJ2-7	CASGNQGQYEQYF
TRBV5-1	.	TRBJ1-4	CASSLGDSANEKLFF
TRBV7-4	.	TRBJ1-1	CASSLFEGGPEAFF
TRBV7-9	few	TRBJ2-5	CASSLVATDETQYF
TRBV7-9	.	TRBJ1-2	CASSSLSLDRFYGYTF
TRBV4-1	few	TRBJ2-1	CASSQGVGQFYNEQFF
TRBV7-2	many	TRBJ2-6	CASSFIWSGANVLTF
TRBV19	.	TRBJ2-1	CASTLSMRHSYNEQFF
TRBV7-8	.	TRBJ1-5	CASSRAERDSNQPQHF
TRBV4-1	.	TRBJ1-3	CASSQEGTGLSGNTIYF
TRBV27	many	TRBJ2-5	CASSPAGQPQETQYF
TRBV19	few	TRBJ2-3	CASSIYPGGADTQYF
TRBV7-8	.	TRBJ2-1	CASSLVFSGGRDEQFF
TRBV5-4	.	TRBJ1-2	CASSGGTGYGYTF
TRBV29-1	.	TRBJ1-2	CSVGTGDAVHGYTF
TRBV4-1	.	TRBJ1-6	CASSQVRQGWTPLHF
TRBV7-6	few	TRBJ1-4	CASSPGATNEKLFF
TRBV12-5	.	TRBJ1-5	CASALGGQQPQHF
TRBV7-9	.	TRBJ1-1	CASSFLDSYTEAFF
TRBV4-2	few	TRBJ1-1	CASRGVSGTGVTEAFF
TRBV5-6	.	TRBJ2-1	CASSLGQGVPYNEQFF
TRBV19	.	TRBJ2-7	CASNDRSSYEQYF
TRBV2	many	TRBJ2-5	CASSTPGTSQETQYF
TRBV7-9	few	TRBJ1-2	CASSPEWRLTGTGFYGYTF
TRBV28	many	TRBJ1-4	CASNEGWNNEKLFF
TRBV3-1	.	TRBJ2-5	CASSQGDGDEETQYF
TRBV19	.	TRBJ1-1	CASSPLIGGNTEAFF
TRBV7-2	many	TRBJ2-5	CASSFEGGETQYF
TRBV11-3	.	TRBJ2-1	CASSEPGQAFNEQFF
TRBV7-2	many	TRBJ1-6	CASSFNTNVGGSPLHF
TRBV6-6	few	TRBJ1-5	CASTAGRAQPQHF
TRBV4-1	.	TRBJ1-5	CASSQEEVARNQPQHF
TRBV4-1	.	TRBJ1-1	CASSLGQAASTEAFF
TRBV7-8	.	TRBJ1-3	CASGQGVAIYF
TRBV7-9	.	TRBJ2-2	CASSSLPGQFLEHPTGELFF
TRBV4-1	.	TRBJ2-3	CASSQGGDTQYF
TRBV12-3/TRBV12-4	.	TRBJ1-3	CASRRADSGNTIYF